This TCR beta chain was retrieved from a study of control samples from healthy donors and cancer patients. With 4 bases clipped from V and 3 bases from J, the junction kept 12 bases outside the gene matches. The length of the CDR3 is 17 residues. CDR1 is MNHNS, CDR2 SASEGT, per germline. Repertoires were generated with immunoSEQ multiplex PCR, while TCRdb's copy carries only in-frame clones and drops some. The sample holds 100,000 to 150,000 clones; over 75% are singletons and the top ten take under 3%. Sequencing input: blood. The chain is built from TRBV6-1 and TRBJ1-5; 7 bases agree with TRBD1. This clonotype originated in a man aged 40-50 years in good health. CDR3 DNA sequence: TGTGCCAGCAGTGGGAAACCGGGACAGCAACTCAATCAGCCCCAGCATTTT. Protein sequence: CASSGKPGQQLNQPQHF.